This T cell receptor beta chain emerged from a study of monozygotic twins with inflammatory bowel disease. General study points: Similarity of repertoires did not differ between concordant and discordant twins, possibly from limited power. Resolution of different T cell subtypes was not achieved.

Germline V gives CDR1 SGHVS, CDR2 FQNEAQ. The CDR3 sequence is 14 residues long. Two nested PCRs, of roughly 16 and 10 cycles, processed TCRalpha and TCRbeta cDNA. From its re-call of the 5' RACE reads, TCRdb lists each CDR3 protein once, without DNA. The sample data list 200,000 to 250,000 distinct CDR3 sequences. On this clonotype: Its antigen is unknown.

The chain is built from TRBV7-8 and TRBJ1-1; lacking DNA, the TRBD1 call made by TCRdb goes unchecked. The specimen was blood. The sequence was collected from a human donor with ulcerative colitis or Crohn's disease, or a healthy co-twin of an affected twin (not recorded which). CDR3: CASSRNDRAVRAFF. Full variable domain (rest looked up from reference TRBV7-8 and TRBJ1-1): GAGVSQSPRYKVAKRGQDVALRCDPISGHVSLFWYQQALGQGPEFLTYFQNEAQLDKSGLPSDRFFAERPEGSVSTLKIQRTQQEDSAVYLCASSRNDRAVRAFFGQGTRLTVV.